Many counts were recorded for the clone carrying this T cell receptor beta chain. Antigen unknown. TCRdb used MiXCR to reprocess the 5' RACE reads, holding one entry per CDR3 protein. The data show more than 7,500 distinct CDR3 sequences, with around 15% seen just once and roughly 3.3% held by the top ten. V lost 10 bases and J 1 base, leaving 16 bases between the germline ends. The CDR3 has 14 amino acids. Cells sorted as Tregs were CD4+, CD25+ and CD127-/low. The study, taken as a whole, reports: Greatest tumor Treg TCR overlap was with tumor naive CD4+ cells.

Sequencing was done on a sample of Tregs sorted from blood. V and J are TRBV12-3 or TRBV12-4 and TRBJ1-1, with D perhaps TRBD1 (5 bases). The sequence derives from a female donor with breast cancer. CDR3 bases: TGTGCCACTGATGTTGGGGGAAAGAACACTGAAGCTTTCTTT. Translated, it gives CATDVGGKNTEAFF.